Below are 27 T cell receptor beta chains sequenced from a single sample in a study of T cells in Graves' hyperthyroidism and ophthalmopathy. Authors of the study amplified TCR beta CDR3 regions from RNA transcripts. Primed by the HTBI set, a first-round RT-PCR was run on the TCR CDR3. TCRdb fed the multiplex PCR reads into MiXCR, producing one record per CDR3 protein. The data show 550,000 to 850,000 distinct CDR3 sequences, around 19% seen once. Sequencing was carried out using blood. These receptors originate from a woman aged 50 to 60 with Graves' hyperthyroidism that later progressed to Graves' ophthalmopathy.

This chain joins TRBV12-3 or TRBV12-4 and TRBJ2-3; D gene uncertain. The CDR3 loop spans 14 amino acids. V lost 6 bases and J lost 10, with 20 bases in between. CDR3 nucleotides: TGTGCCAGCAGCCCGCTGGGTAACCTGGGTGCGCAGTATTTT. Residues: CASSPLGNLGAQYF.

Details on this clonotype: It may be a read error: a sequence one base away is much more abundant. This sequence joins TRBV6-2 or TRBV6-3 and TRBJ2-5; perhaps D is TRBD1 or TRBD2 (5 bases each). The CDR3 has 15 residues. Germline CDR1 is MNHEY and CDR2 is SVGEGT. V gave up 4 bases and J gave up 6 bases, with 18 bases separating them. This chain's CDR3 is CASSFGTVVQKTQYF. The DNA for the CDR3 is TGTGCCAGCAGTTTTGGGACGGTGGTACAAAAGACCCAGTACTTC.

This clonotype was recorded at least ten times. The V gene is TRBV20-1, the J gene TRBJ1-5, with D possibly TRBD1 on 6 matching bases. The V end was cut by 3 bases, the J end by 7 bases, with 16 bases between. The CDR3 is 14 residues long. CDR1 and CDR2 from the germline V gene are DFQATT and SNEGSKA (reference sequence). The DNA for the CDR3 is TGCAGTGCTAGTGAGGGGGGAGTTCACCAGCCCCAGCATTTT. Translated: CSASEGGVHQPQHF.

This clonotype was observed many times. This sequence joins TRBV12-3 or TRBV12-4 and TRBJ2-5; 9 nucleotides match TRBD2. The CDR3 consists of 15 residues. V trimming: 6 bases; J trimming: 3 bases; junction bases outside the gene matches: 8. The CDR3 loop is CASSAPSSGKETQYF. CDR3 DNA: TGTGCCAGCAGCGCCCCGTCTAGCGGGAAAGAGACCCAGTACTTC.

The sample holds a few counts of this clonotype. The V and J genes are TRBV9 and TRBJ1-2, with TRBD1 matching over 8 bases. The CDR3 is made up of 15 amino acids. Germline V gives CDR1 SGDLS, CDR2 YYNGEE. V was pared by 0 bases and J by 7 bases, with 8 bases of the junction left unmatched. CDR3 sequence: CASSVGDTGGGGYTF. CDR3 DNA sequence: TGTGCCAGCAGCGTAGGAGATACAGGGGGTGGTGGCTACACCTTC.

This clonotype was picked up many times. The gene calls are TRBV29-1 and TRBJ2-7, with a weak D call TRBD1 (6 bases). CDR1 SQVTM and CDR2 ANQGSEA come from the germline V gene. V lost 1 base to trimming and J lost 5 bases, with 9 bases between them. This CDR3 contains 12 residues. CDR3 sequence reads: CSVEVRGNEQYF. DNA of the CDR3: TGCAGCGTTGAAGTCAGGGGCAACGAGCAGTACTTC.

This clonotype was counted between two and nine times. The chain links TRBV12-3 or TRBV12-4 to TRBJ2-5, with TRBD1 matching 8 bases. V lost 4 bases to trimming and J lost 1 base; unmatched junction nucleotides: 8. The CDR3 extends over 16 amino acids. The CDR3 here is CASSSRQGHIQETQYF. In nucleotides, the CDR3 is TGTGCCAGCAGTTCGAGACAGGGGCACATCCAAGAGACCCAGTACTTC.

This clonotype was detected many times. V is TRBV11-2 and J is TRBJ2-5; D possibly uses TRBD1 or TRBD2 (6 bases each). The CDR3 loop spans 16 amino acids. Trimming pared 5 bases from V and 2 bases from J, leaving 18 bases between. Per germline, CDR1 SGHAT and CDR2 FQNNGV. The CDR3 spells CASSRGVADIQETQYF. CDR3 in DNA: TGTGCCAGCAGCAGGGGGGTGGCGGATATACAAGAGACCCAGTACTTC.

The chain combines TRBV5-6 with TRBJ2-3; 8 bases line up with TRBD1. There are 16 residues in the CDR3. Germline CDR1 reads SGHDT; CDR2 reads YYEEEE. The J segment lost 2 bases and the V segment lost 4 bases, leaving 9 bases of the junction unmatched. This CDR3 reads CASSGTGALHTDTQYF. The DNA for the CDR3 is TGTGCCAGCAGCGGGACAGGTGCCCTTCACACAGATACGCAGTATTTT.

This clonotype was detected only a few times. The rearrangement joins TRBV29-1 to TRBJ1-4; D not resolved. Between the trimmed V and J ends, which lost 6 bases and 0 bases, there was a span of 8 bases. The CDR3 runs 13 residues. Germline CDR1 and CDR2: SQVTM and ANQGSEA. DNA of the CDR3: TGCAGCGTGGGTGGGACAACTAATGAAAAACTGTTTTTT. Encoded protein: CSVGGTTNEKLFF.

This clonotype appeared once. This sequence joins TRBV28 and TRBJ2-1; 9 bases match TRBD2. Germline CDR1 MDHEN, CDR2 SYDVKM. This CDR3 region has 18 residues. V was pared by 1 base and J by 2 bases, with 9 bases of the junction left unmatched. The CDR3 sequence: CASSLSPGRGGPYNEQFF. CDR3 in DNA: TGTGCCAGCAGTTTATCCCCCGGGCGGGGGGGGCCCTACAATGAGCAGTTCTTC.

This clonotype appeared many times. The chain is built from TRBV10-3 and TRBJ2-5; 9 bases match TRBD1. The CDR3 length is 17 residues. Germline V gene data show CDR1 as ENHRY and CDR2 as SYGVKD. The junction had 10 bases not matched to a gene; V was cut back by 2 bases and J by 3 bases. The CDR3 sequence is CAISETTGGVYEETQYF. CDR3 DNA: TGTGCCATCAGTGAGACAACAGGGGGCGTATACGAAGAGACCCAGTACTTC.

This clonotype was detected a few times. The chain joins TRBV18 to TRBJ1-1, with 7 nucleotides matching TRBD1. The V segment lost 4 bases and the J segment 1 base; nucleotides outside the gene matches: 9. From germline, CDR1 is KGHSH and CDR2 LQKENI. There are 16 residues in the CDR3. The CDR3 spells CASSRTGNLQNTEAFF. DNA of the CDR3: TGTGCCAGCTCACGGACAGGTAACCTTCAGAACACTGAAGCTTTCTTT.

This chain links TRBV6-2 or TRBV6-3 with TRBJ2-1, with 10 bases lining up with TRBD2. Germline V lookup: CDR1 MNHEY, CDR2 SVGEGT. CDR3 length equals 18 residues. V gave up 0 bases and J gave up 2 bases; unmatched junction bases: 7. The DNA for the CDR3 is TGTGCCAGCAGTTACTCGATCCAGCGGGGGGGAACCTACAATGAGCAGTTCTTC. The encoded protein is CASSYSIQRGGTYNEQFF.

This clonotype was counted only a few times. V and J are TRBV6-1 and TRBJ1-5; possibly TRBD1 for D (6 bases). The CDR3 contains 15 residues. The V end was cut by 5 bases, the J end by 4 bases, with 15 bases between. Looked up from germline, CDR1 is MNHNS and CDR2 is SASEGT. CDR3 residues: CASSYAGGGNQPQHF. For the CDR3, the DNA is TGTGCCAGCAGTTACGCGGGGGGCGGGAATCAGCCCCAGCATTTT.

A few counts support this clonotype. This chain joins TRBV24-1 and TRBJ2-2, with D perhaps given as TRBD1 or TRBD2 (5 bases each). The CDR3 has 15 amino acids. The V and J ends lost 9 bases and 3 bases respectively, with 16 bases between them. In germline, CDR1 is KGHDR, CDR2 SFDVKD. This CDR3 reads CATASWGRDTGELFF. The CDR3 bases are TGTGCCACCGCTTCGTGGGGACGCGACACCGGGGAGCTGTTTTTT.

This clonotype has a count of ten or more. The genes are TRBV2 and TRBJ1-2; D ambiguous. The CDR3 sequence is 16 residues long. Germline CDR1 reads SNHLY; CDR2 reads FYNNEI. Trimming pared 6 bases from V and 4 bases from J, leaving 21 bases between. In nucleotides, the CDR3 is TGTGCCAGCAGCGGACCCTATACCGGCAGGTTCTATGGCTACACCTTC. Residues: CASSGPYTGRFYGYTF.

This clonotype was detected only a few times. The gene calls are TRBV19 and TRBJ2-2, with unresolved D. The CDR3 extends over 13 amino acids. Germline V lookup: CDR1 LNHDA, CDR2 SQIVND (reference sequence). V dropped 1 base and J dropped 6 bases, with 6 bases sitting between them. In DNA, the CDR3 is TGTGCCAGTAGTATAGGTCGGGCCGGGGAGCTGTTTTTT. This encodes CASSIGRAGELFF. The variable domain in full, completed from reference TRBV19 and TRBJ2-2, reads DGGITQSPKYLFRKEGQNVTLSCEQNLNHDAMYWYRQDPGQGLRLIYYSQIVNDFQKGDIAEGYSVSREKKESFPLTVTSAQKNPTAFYLCASSIGRAGELFFGEGSRLTVL.

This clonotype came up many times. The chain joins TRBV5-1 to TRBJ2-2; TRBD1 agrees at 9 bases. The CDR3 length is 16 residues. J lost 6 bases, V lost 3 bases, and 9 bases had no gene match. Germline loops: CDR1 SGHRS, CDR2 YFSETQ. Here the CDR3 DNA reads TGCGCCAGCAGCTCACTGGAGGACAGGGGTTCCGGGGAGCTGTTTTTT. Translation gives CASSSLEDRGSGELFF.

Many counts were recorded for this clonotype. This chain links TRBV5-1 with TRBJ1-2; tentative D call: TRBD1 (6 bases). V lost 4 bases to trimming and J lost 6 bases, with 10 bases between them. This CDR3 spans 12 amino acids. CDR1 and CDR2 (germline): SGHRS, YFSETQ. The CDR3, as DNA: TGCGCCAGCAGCCAACAGGGTCATGGCTACACCTTC. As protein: CASSQQGHGYTF.

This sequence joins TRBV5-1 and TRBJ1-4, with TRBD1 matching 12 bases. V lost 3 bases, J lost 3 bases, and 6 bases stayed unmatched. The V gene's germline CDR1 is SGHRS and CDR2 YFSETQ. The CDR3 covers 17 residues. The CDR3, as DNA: TGCGCCAGCAGCTCCGGGACAGGGGGCGCCTCTAATGAAAAACTGTTTTTT. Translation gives CASSSGTGGASNEKLFF.

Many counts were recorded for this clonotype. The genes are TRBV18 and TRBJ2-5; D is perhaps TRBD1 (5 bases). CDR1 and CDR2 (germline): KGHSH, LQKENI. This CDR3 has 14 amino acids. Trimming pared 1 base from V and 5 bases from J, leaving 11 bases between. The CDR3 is CASSPLPPGETQYF. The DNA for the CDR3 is TGTGCCAGCTCACCACTCCCGCCAGGGGAGACCCAGTACTTC.

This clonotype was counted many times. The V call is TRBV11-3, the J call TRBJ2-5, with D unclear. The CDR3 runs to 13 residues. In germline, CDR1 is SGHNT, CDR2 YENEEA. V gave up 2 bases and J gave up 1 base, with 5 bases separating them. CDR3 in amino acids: CASSLRLQETQYF. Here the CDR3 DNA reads TGTGCCAGCAGCTTACGGCTCCAAGAGACCCAGTACTTC.

The CDR3 region is CASSESQGAFRAFF. CDR3 bases: TGTGCCAGCAGTGAATCGCAGGGGGCGTTCAGAGCTTTCTTT. The chain has TRBV6-1 and TRBJ1-1, with TRBD1 matching over 8 bases. CDR1 and CDR2 (germline): MNHNS, SASEGT. V gave up 2 bases and J gave up 10 bases; unmatched junction bases: 9. The length of the CDR3 is 14 residues.

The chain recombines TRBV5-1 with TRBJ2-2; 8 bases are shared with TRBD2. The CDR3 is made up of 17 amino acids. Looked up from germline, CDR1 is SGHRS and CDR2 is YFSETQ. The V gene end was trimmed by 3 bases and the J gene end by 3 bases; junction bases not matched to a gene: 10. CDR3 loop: CASSSGGTPIHTGELFF. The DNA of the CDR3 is TGCGCCAGCAGCTCGGGGGGGACGCCAATCCACACCGGGGAGCTGTTTTTT.

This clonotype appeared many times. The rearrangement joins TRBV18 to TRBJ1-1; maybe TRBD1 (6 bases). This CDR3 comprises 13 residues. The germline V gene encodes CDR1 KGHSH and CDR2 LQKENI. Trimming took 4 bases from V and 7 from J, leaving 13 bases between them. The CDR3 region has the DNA TGTGCCAGCTCACGTACAGGGTTGGGTGAAGCTTTCTTT. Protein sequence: CASSRTGLGEAFF.

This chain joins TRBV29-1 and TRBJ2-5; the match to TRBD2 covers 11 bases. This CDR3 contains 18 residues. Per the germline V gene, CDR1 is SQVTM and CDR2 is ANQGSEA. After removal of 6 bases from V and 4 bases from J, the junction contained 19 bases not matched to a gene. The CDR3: CSVTPGTSGGSGRETQYF. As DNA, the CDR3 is TGCAGCGTCACTCCCGGGACTAGCGGTGGATCGGGACGAGAGACCCAGTACTTC.